The sequence of this T cell receptor (beta chain) was determined in a study of neurological immune-mediated disorders. Specified time point: longitudinal time-point 3. TCRdb passed the 5' RACE reads through MiXCR, listing each CDR3 protein once. Here the sample spans about 80,000 distinct CDR3 sequences, roughly 4.3% being singletons. This clonotype was seen repeatedly, ten times or more. The antigen is unknown. Broader study findings: According to phylogenetic grouping, one related-CDR3 cluster, a possible signature, contained the repertoires of 18 of 34 multiple sclerosis patients.

The receptor's source is a woman aged 60-75 years with multiple sclerosis. The sequenced material came from PBMCs.

The CDR3 loop reads CASSQAVYEQYF. In DNA form, the CDR3 reads TGTGCCAGCAGCCAAGCTGTCTACGAGCAGTACTTC. The chain has TRBV3-1 and TRBJ2-7; no definite D call. Germline values: CDR1 LGHDT, CDR2 YNNKEL (reference sequence). V was pared by 1 base and J by 3 bases, with 4 bases between. The CDR3 is made up of 12 amino acids.